This entry lists 23 T cell receptor beta chains sequenced from one sample in a study of a mutant IDH1 vaccine in newly diagnosed glioma. Method: immunoSEQ multiplex PCR; TCRdb's copy keeps in-frame clones and lacks some. This sample yields 55,000 to 70,000 clones, of which 80% to 90% are seen a single time; approximately 2.6% belongs to the top ten. Regarding time point: baseline, week 1 (first vaccination visit). Described treatment: pre-vaccination baseline after standard-of-care therapy. The material was PBMCs, obtained from a glioma patient treated with radiotherapy, temozolomide or both. These receptors originate from a man aged 30 to 39 with glioma.

The chain employs TRBV6-1 and TRBJ2-7; 9 positions match TRBD1. The length of the CDR3 is 15 residues. Germline values: CDR1 MNHNS, CDR2 SASEGT. J gave up 2 bases and V 6 bases, and 8 bases lay outside the gene matches. The CDR3 here is CASSVVRQGAYEQYF. Here the CDR3 DNA reads TGTGCCAGCAGCGTGGTTAGACAGGGGGCCTACGAGCAGTACTTC.

Here the CDR3 reads CASSIVRAQTSPLHF. The CDR3 nucleotides are TGTGCCAGTAGTATAGTAAGGGCGCAGACTTCACCCCTCCACTTT. The V and J genes are TRBV19 and TRBJ1-6; D ambiguous. The CDR3 spans 15 residues. CDR1 LNHDA and CDR2 SQIVND come from the germline V gene (reference sequence). Deletions cut 1 base from V and 9 bases from J, with 13 bases between.

This clone is categorized as medium-sized. This chain links TRBV14 with TRBJ1-2, with D maybe TRBD1 (5 bases). Between the trimmed V and J ends, which lost 5 bases and 9 bases, there was a span of 16 bases. The CDR3 totals 13 residues. Looked up from germline, CDR1 is SGHDN and CDR2 is FVKESK. In DNA, the CDR3 is TGTGCCAGCAGCTTGGGACGGGCCCACAGCTACACCTTC. This translates into CASSLGRAHSYTF. Full variable domain (remainder filled in from reference TRBV14 and TRBJ1-2): EAGVTQFPSHSVIEKGQTVTLRCDPISGHDNLYWYRRVMGKEIKFLLHFVKESKQDESGMPNNRFLAERTGGTYSTLKVQPAELEDSGVYFCASSLGRAHSYTFGSGTRLTVV.

CDR3 sequence (DNA): TGTGCCAGCAGTAATTACAGGGCTGACGAGCAGTACTTC. Translated, it gives CASSNYRADEQYF. V gene TRBV6-6 combines with J gene TRBJ2-7; possible D gene TRBD1, 6 bases. The CDR3 has 13 residues. The V end lost 5 bases, the J end lost 5 bases, and 13 bases lay between the germline ends. The V gene's germline CDR1 is MNHNY and CDR2 SVGAGI (reference sequence).

This clone was detected only a few times. The chain is built from TRBV10-1 and TRBJ2-3; tentatively, D is TRBD1 (5 bases). V lost 5 bases and J lost 4, with 16 bases in between. The CDR3 runs 15 residues. Germline CDR1 and CDR2: WNHNN and SYGVQD (reference sequence). The CDR3 nucleotides read TGCGCCAGCAGTCCCAAGACAGCCGGCTCAGATACGCAGTATTTT. Translated: CASSPKTAGSDTQYF.

The chain uses TRBV5-6 and TRBJ1-1; D is ambiguous. V was clipped by 4 bases and J by 0 bases, with 13 bases between them. This CDR3 comprises 15 residues. Per the germline V gene, CDR1 is SGHDT and CDR2 is YYEEEE. For the CDR3, the DNA is TGTGCCAGCAGCAACCCTGGGCAGCTGAACACTGAAGCTTTCTTT. Translating it yields CASSNPGQLNTEAFF.

The chain couples TRBV7-9 to TRBJ2-7; 10 bases are a match to TRBD1. Germline lookup yields CDR1 SEHNR and CDR2 FQNEAQ (reference sequence). CDR3 size: 15 residues. With V trimmed by 2 bases and J by 3 bases, 4 bases remained unmatched. Here the CDR3 reads CASSLPTGGGYEQYF. CDR3 nucleotide sequence: TGTGCCAGCAGCTTACCGACAGGGGGCGGCTACGAGCAGTACTTC.

The rearrangement links TRBV6-6 to TRBJ1-5; tentatively, D is TRBD1 (5 bases). This CDR3 is 12 amino acids long. The germline V gene encodes CDR1 MNHNY and CDR2 SVGAGI (reference sequence). The V gene lost 6 bases and the J gene lost 12 bases, with 15 bases spanning the gap. CDR3 bases: TGTGCCAGCAGCTCCGTGGGGGAGCTCCAGCATTTT. Amino acids: CASSSVGELQHF.

This clone has only a few counts. This sequence joins TRBV27 and TRBJ1-5, with 10 positions matching TRBD1. Germline lookup yields CDR1 MNHEY and CDR2 SMNVEV (reference sequence). Trimming removed 5 bases from V and 1 base from J; junction bases left unmatched: 5. The CDR3 covers 16 residues. CDR3 loop: CASSPGDRGSNQPQHF. The CDR3 coding sequence is TGTGCCAGCAGTCCCGGGGACAGGGGAAGCAATCAGCCCCAGCATTTT.

The chain is built from TRBV4-1 and TRBJ1-2, with 7 bases lining up with TRBD1. This CDR3 is 16 amino acids long. V was clipped by 4 bases and J by 8 bases; unmatched bases: 16. Germline V gene sequence: CDR1 MGHRA, CDR2 YSYEKL. The CDR3 region is CASSPQVIRGQNGYTF. The DNA for the CDR3 is TGCGCCAGCAGCCCCCAGGTAATTAGGGGGCAGAACGGCTACACCTTC.

The chain has TRBV6-6 and TRBJ2-1; 9 bases map to TRBD2. Looked up from germline, CDR1 is MNHNY and CDR2 is SVGAGI (reference sequence). The V and J ends lost 8 bases and 0 bases, in that order; junction bases with no gene match: 8. The CDR3 is 16 residues long. CDR3: CASDRLSGSSYNEQFF. CDR3 nucleotides: TGTGCCAGCGACCGCCTTAGCGGGAGCTCCTACAATGAGCAGTTCTTC.

The chain employs TRBV19 and TRBJ2-1; D ambiguous. This CDR3 has 11 residues. V lost 7 bases to trimming and J lost 12 bases, with 13 bases between them. Germline values: CDR1 LNHDA, CDR2 SQIVND (reference sequence). The CDR3 DNA reads as TGTGCCAGTACCCTAGGACGTTCGCAGTTCTTC. Amino acid sequence: CASTLGRSQFF.

V usage is TRBV28 and J usage is TRBJ1-6, with D hard to call. Germline values: CDR1 MDHEN, CDR2 SYDVKM. CDR3 length equals 17 residues. V was clipped by 7 bases and J by 3 bases, with 19 bases between them. CDR3 DNA: TGTGCCAGCACCCATGGGATTGGCGACTACTATAATTCACCCCTCCACTTT. This sequence encodes CASTHGIGDYYNSPLHF.

V usage is TRBV5-4 and J usage is TRBJ1-2; 8 bases line up with TRBD1. The length of the CDR3 is 13 residues. CDR1 is SGHNT and CDR2 is YYREEE in the germline V gene (reference sequence). J gave up 7 bases and V 4 bases, and 6 bases lay outside the gene matches. CDR3 loop: CASSQADRAGYTF. In DNA form, the CDR3 reads TGTGCCAGCAGCCAGGCGGACAGGGCTGGCTACACCTTC.

This clone was seen a handful of times. The chain recombines TRBV6-6 with TRBJ1-5, with 9 nucleotides matching TRBD1. The CDR3 runs to 15 residues. Trimming removed 6 bases from V and 6 bases from J; junction bases left unmatched: 9. Germline CDR1 is MNHNY and CDR2 is SVGAGI (reference sequence). The CDR3 region is CASRAGQGIGQPQHF. The CDR3 DNA reads as TGTGCCAGCAGAGCGGGACAGGGAATCGGTCAGCCCCAGCATTTT.

The rearrangement links TRBV27 to TRBJ1-2; 7 bases match TRBD1. There are 13 residues in the CDR3. The V gene end was trimmed by 3 bases and the J gene end by 8 bases; junction bases not matched to a gene: 6. From germline, CDR1 is MNHEY and CDR2 SMNVEV (reference sequence). The CDR3 DNA sequence: TGTGCCAGCAGTTTTTTACAGGGGAGCGGCTACACCTTC. It translates to CASSFLQGSGYTF.

The CDR3 nucleotides are TGTGCCACCAGCAGAGATCAAGGGGGTGGCTCACCCCTCCACTTT. Translating gives CATSRDQGGGSPLHF. The gene calls are TRBV15 and TRBJ1-6; D may be TRBD1 (6 bases). Trimming took off 0 bases at V and 10 bases at J, with 13 bases between the two ends. The CDR3 totals 15 residues. Germline loops: CDR1 LNHNV, CDR2 YYDKDF (reference sequence).

The chain joins TRBV10-3 to TRBJ2-5; the match to TRBD2 covers 8 bases. The junction had 4 bases not matched to a gene; V was cut back by 7 bases and J by 3 bases. Germline loops: CDR1 ENHRY, CDR2 SYGVKD. The length of the CDR3 is 13 residues. The CDR3 bases are TGTGCCATCAAGGGTAGCGGGGAAGAGACCCAGTACTTC. Its translation: CAIKGSGEETQYF.

For the CDR3, the DNA is TGTGCCAGCAGCCCCGGGACAAACTCTGGGGCCAACGTCCTGACTTTC. This gives the protein CASSPGTNSGANVLTF. The V and J genes are TRBV4-2 and TRBJ2-6; TRBD1 might be the D (6 bases). Trimming left V 4 bases short and J 0 bases short, with 10 bases between. The CDR3 has 16 residues. Germline V gene sequence: CDR1 LGHNA, CDR2 YNFKEQ.

The rearrangement uses TRBV27 and TRBJ2-5; D possibly corresponds to TRBD2 (7 bases). Germline-derived CDR1 and CDR2 are MNHEY and SMNVEV (reference sequence). The V gene lost 2 bases and the J gene lost 4 bases, with 14 bases spanning the gap. The CDR3 totals 15 residues. CDR3 residues: CASSLMSGGLETQYF. CDR3 coding DNA: TGTGCCAGCAGTTTAATGTCCGGGGGGCTAGAGACCCAGTACTTC.

The chain couples TRBV10-1 to TRBJ1-1; no firm D call. Deletions cut 8 bases from V and 2 bases from J, with 9 bases between. CDR3 length: 12 amino acids. Germline V CDR1 and CDR2: WNHNN, SYGVQD (reference sequence). CDR3 amino acids: CASSEANTEAFF. The CDR3 bases are TGCGCCAGCTCGGAGGCCAACACTGAAGCTTTCTTT.

This chain connects TRBV6-5 to TRBJ1-5, with D hard to call. The CDR3 sequence is 14 residues long. Germline CDR1 MNHEY, CDR2 SVGAGI. V lost 3 bases and J lost 3, with 9 bases in between. CDR3: CASSYKGLNQPQHF. Written as DNA, the CDR3 is TGTGCCAGCAGTTATAAGGGCCTCAATCAGCCCCAGCATTTT.

The chain links TRBV6-5 to TRBJ1-5, with D uncertain. The CDR3 has 14 residues. The V and J ends lost 0 bases and 5 bases respectively, with 8 bases between them. In germline, CDR1 is MNHEY, CDR2 SVGAGI. The CDR3 DNA reads TGTGCCAGCAGTTACTCGTTCGGTGATCAGCCCCAGCATTTT. As protein: CASSYSFGDQPQHF.